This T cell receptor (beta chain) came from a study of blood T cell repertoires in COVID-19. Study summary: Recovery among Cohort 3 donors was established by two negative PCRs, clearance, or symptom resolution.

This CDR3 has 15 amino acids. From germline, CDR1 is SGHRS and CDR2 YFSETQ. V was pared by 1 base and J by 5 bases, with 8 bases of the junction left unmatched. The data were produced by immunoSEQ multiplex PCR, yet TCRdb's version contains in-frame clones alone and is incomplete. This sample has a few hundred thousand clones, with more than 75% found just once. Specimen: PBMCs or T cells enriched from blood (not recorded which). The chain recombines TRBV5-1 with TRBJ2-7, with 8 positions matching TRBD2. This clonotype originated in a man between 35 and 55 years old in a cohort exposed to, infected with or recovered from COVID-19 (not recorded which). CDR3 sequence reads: CASSLTGRAVNEQYF. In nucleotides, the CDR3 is TGCGCCAGCAGCTTGACCGGGAGGGCCGTTAACGAGCAGTACTTC.